This TCR beta chain is from a study of T cells in localized non-small cell lung cancer. The assay was immunoSEQ multiplex PCR, and TCRdb's table has in-frame clones only and misses some. Of 30,000 to 35,000 clones listed, almost 90% were seen once; the top ten hold 3.5% to 5%. Points on this clone: The antigen remains unidentified.

Study-level findings and limits: With higher T cell density in blood came longer overall survival. Out of the top 100 tumor clones, a median approximately 57 were seen in adjacent lung.

Germline-derived CDR1 and CDR2 are SGHTA and FQGTGA. The V and J ends lost 8 bases and 0 bases respectively, with 10 bases between them. The CDR3 runs 13 residues. V is TRBV7-3 and J is TRBJ1-1, with D unresolved. Sample: peripheral blood, taken before any cancer treatment. The clonotype was recovered from a woman between 35 and 70 years old with stage I lung adenocarcinoma. The CDR3 loop reads CASSESLNTEAFF. The CDR3 region has the DNA TGTGCCAGCTCGGAATCCCTGAACACTGAAGCTTTCTTT.